Listed here are 12 T cell receptor beta chains from one sample, sequenced in a study of T-cell memory formation after mild COVID-19. TCRdb reprocessed the 5' RACE reads with MiXCR, giving one entry per CDR3 protein. The sample has under 450,000 distinct CDR3 sequences, 23% seen once. The sequencing sample was made of PBMCs or a T cell subset sorted from them (not recorded which). These receptors were taken from an adult woman who had mild COVID-19 (a few samples of this study predate the infection). Cell type and time point are not known.

The table lists this clonotype with a few counts. CDR3 protein: CAISGTGGDLREQYF. In DNA form, the CDR3 reads TGTGCCATCAGTGGAACAGGGGGAGATCTCCGCGAGCAGTACTTC. The rearrangement uses TRBV10-3 and TRBJ2-7; 8 bases are a match to TRBD1. The J segment lost 6 bases and the V segment lost 4 bases, leaving 11 bases of the junction unmatched. The CDR3 sequence is 15 residues long. Germline V gene data show CDR1 as ENHRY and CDR2 as SYGVKD.

V and J are TRBV12-3 or TRBV12-4 and TRBJ2-7, with D hard to call. The CDR3 extends over 15 amino acids. The V and J ends lost 1 base and 1 base respectively, with 11 bases between them. The CDR3 sequence is CASSLGYSGSYEQYF. The CDR3, as DNA: TGTGCCAGCAGTTTAGGATACTCGGGTTCCTACGAGCAGTACTTC.

V is TRBV7-2 and J is TRBJ2-1, with TRBD1 matching over 7 bases. In germline, CDR1 is SGHTA, CDR2 FQGNSA. The length of the CDR3 is 14 residues. With 7 bases clipped from V and 10 bases from J, the junction kept 13 bases outside the gene matches. Here the CDR3 DNA reads TGTGCCAGCATCCTAGGGTCGGGACAGAGAGAGCAGTTCTTC. As protein: CASILGSGQREQFF.

At least ten counts were recorded for this clonotype. This CDR3 is CASSLAGGPTDTQYF. The CDR3 bases are TGTGCCAGCAGCTTAGCCGGGGGACCCACAGATACGCAGTATTTT. V is TRBV7-6 and J is TRBJ2-3, with a possible D match to TRBD2 (6 bases). The germline V gene encodes CDR1 SGHVS and CDR2 FNYEAQ. The CDR3 contains 15 residues. Between the trimmed V and J ends, which lost 0 bases and 2 bases, there was a span of 9 bases.

The chain is built from TRBV5-1 and TRBJ2-5, with 7 positions matching TRBD1. In germline, CDR1 is SGHRS, CDR2 YFSETQ. The V segment lost 3 bases and the J segment 4 bases; nucleotides outside the gene matches: 6. CDR3 length equals 14 residues. The CDR3 loop reads CASSSKTGLETQYF. CDR3 bases: TGCGCCAGCAGCTCCAAGACAGGGCTAGAGACCCAGTACTTC.

This clonotype was counted at least ten times. The J gene is TRBJ2-5, the V gene TRBV5-1; 10 nucleotides line up with TRBD1. The CDR3 runs 15 residues. Germline lookup yields CDR1 SGHRS and CDR2 YFSETQ. J lost 12 bases, V lost 4 bases, and 15 bases had no gene match. The chain's CDR3 is CASSIRPTGGGREYF. The DNA for the CDR3 is TGCGCCAGCAGCATCCGACCGACAGGGGGCGGAAGGGAGTACTTC.

This clonotype was seen more than once but under ten times. The rearrangement uses TRBV6-2 or TRBV6-3 and TRBJ1-6; 7 bases line up with TRBD1. The CDR3 runs 14 residues. Germline CDR1 reads MNHEY; CDR2 reads SVGEGT. V shed 2 bases, J shed 7 bases, and the junction held 2 bases outside the gene matches. The CDR3 loop is CASSYIRGNSPLHF. The CDR3 bases are TGTGCCAGCAGTTACATCAGGGGGAATTCACCCCTCCACTTT.

A few counts support this clonotype. The genes are TRBV12-3 or TRBV12-4 and TRBJ2-7, with D perhaps TRBD1 or TRBD2 (5 bases each). V was cut by 3 bases and J by 3 bases, with 15 bases left in between. CDR3 length equals 15 residues. Here the CDR3 DNA reads TGTGCCAGCAGTTTGACGACAGTCCGGGACTACGAGCAGTACTTC. Amino acids: CASSLTTVRDYEQYF.

V and J are TRBV5-5 and TRBJ2-1; 9 bases are shared with TRBD2. This CDR3 comprises 20 residues. The V segment lost 0 bases and the J segment 6 bases; nucleotides outside the gene matches: 19. CDR1 is SGHKS and CDR2 is YYEKEE in the germline V gene (reference sequence). CDR3 region: CASSLDYIGGGASWGNEQFF. The CDR3 DNA sequence: TGTGCCAGCAGCTTGGATTATATTGGCGGGGGGGCCAGTTGGGGCAATGAGCAGTTCTTC.

The chain couples TRBV4-1 to TRBJ1-3, with D possibly being TRBD1 (5 bases). Germline V CDR1 and CDR2: MGHRA, YSYEKL. CDR3 size: 15 residues. The germline V and J ends were trimmed by 4 bases and 9 bases, with 19 bases remaining between them. The CDR3 is CASSLQGPAESTIYF. The CDR3 DNA reads as TGCGCCAGCAGCCTTCAGGGACCTGCCGAGAGCACCATATATTTT.

This sequence joins TRBV29-1 and TRBJ2-7, with D uncertain. Germline-derived CDR1 and CDR2 are SQVTM and ANQGSEA. V shed 4 bases and J shed 4 bases, with 8 bases lying between them. This CDR3 region has 11 residues. The chain's CDR3 is CSVVAVYEQYF. The CDR3 bases are TGCAGCGTTGTGGCGGTGTACGAGCAGTACTTC.

The V gene is TRBV29-1, the J gene TRBJ2-7; no firm D call. The V end was cut by 0 bases, the J end by 1 base, with 7 bases between. The CDR3 consists of 13 residues. The germline V gene encodes CDR1 SQVTM and CDR2 ANQGSEA. CDR3: CSVEDILSYEQYF. In DNA form, the CDR3 reads TGCAGCGTTGAAGATATTCTATCCTACGAGCAGTACTTC.